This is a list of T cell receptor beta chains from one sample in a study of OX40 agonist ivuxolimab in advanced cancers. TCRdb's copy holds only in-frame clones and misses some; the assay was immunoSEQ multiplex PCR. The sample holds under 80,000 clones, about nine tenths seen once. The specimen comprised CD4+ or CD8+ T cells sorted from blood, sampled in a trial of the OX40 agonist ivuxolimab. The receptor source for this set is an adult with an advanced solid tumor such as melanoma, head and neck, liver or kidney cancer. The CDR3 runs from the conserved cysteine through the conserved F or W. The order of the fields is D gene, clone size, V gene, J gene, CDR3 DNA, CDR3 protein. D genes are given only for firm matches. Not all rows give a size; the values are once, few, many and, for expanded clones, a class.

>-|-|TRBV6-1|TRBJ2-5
TGTGCCAGCCCCCCGAGAGGGGGGGCCGTAGAGACCCAGTACTTC
CASPPRGGAVETQYF
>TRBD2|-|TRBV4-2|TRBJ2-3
TGTGCCAGCAGCCAAGAATCGTCTAGCGGGTCCACAGATACGCAGTATTTT
CASSQESSSGSTDTQYF
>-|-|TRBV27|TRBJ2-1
TGTGCCAGCAGTTTACGCGGGCTTGAGCAGTTCTTC
CASSLRGLEQFF
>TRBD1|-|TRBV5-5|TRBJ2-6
TGTGCCAGCAGCTTGGTCGACAGGGGATTCTCTGGGGCCAACGTCCTGACTTTC
CASSLVDRGFSGANVLTF
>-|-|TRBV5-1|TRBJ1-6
TGCGCCAGCAGCTTGGGCGCCCGGAGTCGTAATTCACCCCTCCACTTT
CASSLGARSRNSPLHF
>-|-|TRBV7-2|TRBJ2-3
TGTGCCAGCAGAAAGGCGGCGTTCCCTCGCACAGATACGCAGTATTTT
CASRKAAFPRTDTQYF
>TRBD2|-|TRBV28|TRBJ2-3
TGTGCCAGCAGTTTACGACTAGCGGGCACAGATACGCAGTATTTT
CASSLRLAGTDTQYF
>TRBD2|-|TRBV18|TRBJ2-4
TGTGCCAGCTCACCACGGGGAGGGCCCGGAGAAAACATTCAGTACTTC
CASSPRGGPGENIQYF
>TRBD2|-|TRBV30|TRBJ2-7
TGTGCCTGGAGTAACGGGGCTAGCGGGTCCTACGAGCAGTACTTC
CAWSNGASGSYEQYF
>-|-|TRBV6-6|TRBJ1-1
TGTGCCAGCAGTTATGCGGGAGGGAACACTGAAGCTTTCTTT
CASSYAGGNTEAFF
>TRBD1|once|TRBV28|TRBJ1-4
TGTGCCAGCAGTTCCCAGGGGGCCGGTAATGAAAAACTGTTTTTT
CASSSQGAGNEKLFF
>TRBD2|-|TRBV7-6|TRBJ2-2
TGTGCCAGCAGCTTAACCCCGGGGGGAACGAACACCGGGGAGCTGTTTTTT
CASSLTPGGTNTGELFF
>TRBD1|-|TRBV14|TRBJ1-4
TGTGCCAGCAGCCAAGTGACAGGGGGGCATGAAAAACTGTTTTTT
CASSQVTGGHEKLFF
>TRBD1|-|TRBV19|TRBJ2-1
TGTGCCAGTAGTAACAGGGGCCATGAGCAGTTCTTC
CASSNRGHEQFF
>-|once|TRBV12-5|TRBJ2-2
TGTGCTAGTGGTCCCGGACTTCCCACCGGGGAGCTGTTTTTT
CASGPGLPTGELFF
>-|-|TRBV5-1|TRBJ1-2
TGCGCCAGCAGCTTGGTAGGGGGCTATGGCTACACCTTC
CASSLVGGYGYTF
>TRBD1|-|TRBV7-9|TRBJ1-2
TGTGCCAGCAGCCAGGGGGATGTCGACTATGGCTACACCTTC
CASSQGDVDYGYTF
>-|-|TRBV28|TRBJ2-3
TGTGCCAGCAGTTTAGGGCCAGGCGAAGATACGCAGTATTTT
CASSLGPGEDTQYF
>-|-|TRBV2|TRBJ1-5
TGTGCCAGCAGTGAAGGGAGCGCCAGGGTTCAGCCCCAGCATTTT
CASSEGSARVQPQHF
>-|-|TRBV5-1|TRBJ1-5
TGCGCCAGCAGACGGGAAGGGGACAATCAGCCCCAGCATTTT
CASRREGDNQPQHF
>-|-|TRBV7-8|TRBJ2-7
TGTGCCAGCAGCTCCGACCTCGAGCAGTACTTC
CASSSDLEQYF
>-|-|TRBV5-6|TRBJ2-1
TGTGCCAGCAGCTTGTCATATAGCTCCTACAATGAGCAGTTCTTC
CASSLSYSSYNEQFF
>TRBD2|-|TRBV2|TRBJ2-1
TGTGCCAGCAGGGCCAAGACTAGCGGGTTCAATGAGCAGTTCTTC
CASRAKTSGFNEQFF
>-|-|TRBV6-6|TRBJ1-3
TGTGCCACCGCCTCTCTGGCCGCCGGAAACACCATATATTTT
CATASLAAGNTIYF
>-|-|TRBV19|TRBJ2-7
TGTGCCAGTAGTCCACGCGCAGGGGTGGTTCACGAGCAGTACTTC
CASSPRAGVVHEQYF
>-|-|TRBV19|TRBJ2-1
TGTGCCAGTAGTATAGACTATAGCTCCTACAATGAGCAGTTCTTC
CASSIDYSSYNEQFF
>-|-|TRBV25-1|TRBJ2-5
TGTGCCAGCAGTGAAACTACGGTACAAGAGACCCAGTACTTC
CASSETTVQETQYF
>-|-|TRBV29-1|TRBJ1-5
TGCAGCGTTTCTACACGCATCGATCAGCCCCAGCATTTT
CSVSTRIDQPQHF
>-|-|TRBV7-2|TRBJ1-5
TGTGCCAGCAGCTTAGGTGCTAGCAATCAGCCCCAGCATTTT
CASSLGASNQPQHF
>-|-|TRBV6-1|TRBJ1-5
TGTGCCAGCAGTGAAGTCTCGGGGGGATTTCAGCCCCAGCATTTT
CASSEVSGGFQPQHF
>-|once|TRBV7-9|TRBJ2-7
TGTGCCAGCAGCTTAGGAGAGGCAGGGGTAACGGGGGAGCAGTACTTC
CASSLGEAGVTGEQYF
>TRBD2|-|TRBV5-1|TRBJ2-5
TGCGCCAGCACCTTGAACCTAGCGGAAGAGACCCAGTACTTC
CASTLNLAEETQYF
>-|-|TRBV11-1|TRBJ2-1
TGTGCCAGCAGCTCCGATCTAGGAGCACGGCAGTTCTTC
CASSSDLGARQFF
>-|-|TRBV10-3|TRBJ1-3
TGTGCCATCAGTGACGGCCGCACGGGAAACACCATATATTTT
CAISDGRTGNTIYF
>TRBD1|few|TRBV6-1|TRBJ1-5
TGTGCCAGCAGTCCCCAGACAGGGGGCGTTCAGCCCCAGCATTTT
CASSPQTGGVQPQHF
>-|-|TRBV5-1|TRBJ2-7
TGCGCCAGCAGCTTAGGACAAATAGGTGGAGAGCAGTACTTC
CASSLGQIGGEQYF
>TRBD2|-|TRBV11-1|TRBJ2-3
TGTGCCAGCAGCTTAGCGCTTGCGGGAGGACCAGATACGCAGTATTTT
CASSLALAGGPDTQYF
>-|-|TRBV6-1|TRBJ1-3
TGTGCCAGCAGTGACTGGGACCCAGGAAACACCATATATTTT
CASSDWDPGNTIYF
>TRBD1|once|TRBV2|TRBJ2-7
TGTGCCAGTAGCAATCAGGGGGCGGCCTACGAGCAGTACTTC
CASSNQGAAYEQYF
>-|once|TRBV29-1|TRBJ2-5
TGCAGCGTTGAAGGAGGGTATGGGGGAGAGACCCAGTACTTC
CSVEGGYGGETQYF
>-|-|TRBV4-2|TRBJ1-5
TGTGCCAGCAGCCAAGATCAGGGGTCCGCTCTCAATCAGCCCCAGCATTTT
CASSQDQGSALNQPQHF
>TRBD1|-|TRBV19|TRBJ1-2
TGTGCCAGTAGTATAGATAGGTCGACAGGGTTTTCTAACTATGGCTACACCTTC
CASSIDRSTGFSNYGYTF
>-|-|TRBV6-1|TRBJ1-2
TGTGCCAGCATCGGGACATTTGGAGGCTACACCTTC
CASIGTFGGYTF
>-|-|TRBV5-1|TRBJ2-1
TGCGCCAGCAGCTTGGACAGCAACTACAATGAGCAGTTCTTC
CASSLDSNYNEQFF
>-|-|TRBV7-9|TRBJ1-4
TGTGCCAGCAGCTTAACAATGAACTTACGACCTGCAACTAATGAAAAACTGTTTTTT
CASSLTMNLRPATNEKLFF
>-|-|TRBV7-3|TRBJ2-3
TGTGCCAGCAGCTCGACGGGGGTACCCTCGGATACGCAGTATTTT
CASSSTGVPSDTQYF
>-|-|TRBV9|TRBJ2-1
TGTGCCAGCAGCGTAGATACCTACAATGAGCAGTTCTTC
CASSVDTYNEQFF
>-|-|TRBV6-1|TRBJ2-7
TGTGCCAGCGTGTCGGGGGTCTCCTACGAGCAGTACTTC
CASVSGVSYEQYF
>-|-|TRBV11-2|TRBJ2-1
TGTGCCAGCAGCCAATCGACTAGTATCGTTGAGCAGTTCTTC
CASSQSTSIVEQFF
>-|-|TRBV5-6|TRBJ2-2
TGTGCCAGCAGCTTGTACATCTTGAACACCGGGGAGCTGTTTTTT
CASSLYILNTGELFF
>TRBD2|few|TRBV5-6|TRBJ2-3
TGTGCCAGCAGCTTTGGACTAGCGGGAGGTTTGGATACGCAGTATTTT
CASSFGLAGGLDTQYF